Listed below are T cell receptor beta chains from one sample, sequenced in a study of blood T cell repertoires in COVID-19. TCRdb keeps only in-frame clones here, not all; method: immunoSEQ multiplex PCR. This sample has roughly 220,000 clones, with around 86% found just once. The sequencing input was peripheral blood. The receptor set was obtained from a man aged 55 to 69 with acute or convalescent COVID-19. The CDR3 runs from the conserved cysteine through the conserved F or W. Each record gives: V gene, J gene, D gene, clone size, CDR3 protein, CDR3 DNA. A D gene is named only where the DNA matches it firmly. Size tells how often a clone was seen (once, few, many) or the class of an expanded clone, and some rows leave it out.

v_call: TRBV27
j_call: TRBJ2-1
d_call: TRBD2
clone_size: NA
cdr3_aa: CASSFSGSDNEQFF
cdr3_nt: TGTGCCAGCAGTTTTAGCGGGTCTGACAATGAGCAGTTCTTC

v_call: TRBV5-1
j_call: TRBJ2-7
d_call: TRBD2
clone_size: NA
cdr3_aa: CASSLAGGEQYF
cdr3_nt: TGCGCCAGCAGCTTGGCGGGGGGCGAGCAGTACTTC

v_call: TRBV7-2
j_call: TRBJ2-5
d_call: TRBD1
clone_size: NA
cdr3_aa: CASSFTGTVGLYQETQYF
cdr3_nt: TGTGCCAGCAGTTTTACCGGGACAGTGGGCCTGTACCAAGAGACCCAGTACTTC

v_call: TRBV9
j_call: TRBJ2-2
d_call: TRBD1
clone_size: NA
cdr3_aa: CASSPQTGVVGELFF
cdr3_nt: TGTGCCAGCAGCCCCCAGACAGGGGTGGTCGGGGAGCTGTTTTTT

v_call: TRBV6-5
j_call: TRBJ2-2
d_call: TRBD1
clone_size: NA
cdr3_aa: CATSGQRYTGELFF
cdr3_nt: TGTGCCACCTCGGGACAGCGATACACCGGGGAGCTGTTTTTT

v_call: TRBV2
j_call: TRBJ2-1
d_call: TRBD1
clone_size: few
cdr3_aa: CASSRDRVGNEQFF
cdr3_nt: TGTGCCAGCAGCAGGGACAGGGTAGGCAATGAGCAGTTCTTC

v_call: TRBV5-1
j_call: TRBJ1-3
d_call: TRBD1
clone_size: NA
cdr3_aa: CASSLPGQAGNTIYF
cdr3_nt: TGCGCCAGCAGCTTACCGGGACAGGCCGGAAACACCATATATTTT

v_call: TRBV14
j_call: TRBJ1-2
d_call: TRBD1
clone_size: once
cdr3_aa: CASSQGQGASYGYTF
cdr3_nt: TGTGCCAGCAGCCAAGGACAGGGGGCATCGTATGGCTACACCTTC

v_call: TRBV19
j_call: TRBJ1-5
d_call: TRBD1
clone_size: NA
cdr3_aa: CASRDRGGNQPQHF
cdr3_nt: TGTGCCTCAAGAGACAGGGGGGGCAATCAGCCCCAGCATTTT

v_call: TRBV6-5
j_call: TRBJ2-7
d_call: NA
clone_size: once
cdr3_aa: CASRPPGGKNEQYF
cdr3_nt: TGTGCCAGCAGACCGCCAGGAGGGAAAAACGAGCAGTACTTC